These 32 T cell receptor beta chains came from one sample sequenced in a study of cytomegalovirus exposure and HLA in healthy donors. The protocol was immunoSEQ multiplex PCR, while the TCRdb copy is restricted to in-frame clones and leaves out a portion. The repertoire holds tens of thousands of clones, with 92% as singletons. The sample taken for sequencing was PBMCs. The receptor source for this set is a woman aged 18 to 35 in good health and CMV-seronegative.

This clone was seen more than once but under ten times. The chain couples TRBV4-2 to TRBJ1-5; TRBD1 agrees at 7 bases. The CDR3 contains 13 residues. From germline, CDR1 is LGHNA and CDR2 YNFKEQ. Losses at the gene ends were 8 bases for V and 4 bases for J; bases not matched to a gene: 5. As DNA, the CDR3 is TGTGCCAGCGGACAACAGGGGAATCAGCCCCAGCATTTT. Translation gives CASGQQGNQPQHF.

This chain connects TRBV7-9 to TRBJ2-5; D is perhaps TRBD2 (7 bases). CDR1 and CDR2 from the germline V gene are SEHNR and FQNEAQ (reference sequence). V was pared by 7 bases and J by 2 bases, with 14 bases between. There are 14 residues in the CDR3. The CDR3: CASIRGDTQETQYF. The DNA for the CDR3 is TGTGCCAGCATCCGGGGGGACACACAAGAGACCCAGTACTTC. Using reference TRBV7-9 and TRBJ2-5 for the parts outside the CDR3, the full variable domain is DTGVSQNPRHKITKRGQNVTFRCDPISEHNRLYWYRQTLGQGPEFLTYFQNEAQLEKSRLLSDRFSAERPKGSFSTLEIQRTEQGDSAMYLCASIRGDTQETQYFGPGTRLLVL.

This clone appeared a single time. The V and J genes are TRBV6-1 and TRBJ1-4; possibly TRBD1 for D (6 bases). CDR3 size: 16 residues. The germline V gene encodes CDR1 MNHNS and CDR2 SASEGT. The V and J ends lost 2 bases and 4 bases respectively, with 14 bases between them. CDR3 coding DNA: TGTGCCAGCAGTGAATACTCGGACAGTTATAATGAAAAACTGTTTTTT. It is translated as CASSEYSDSYNEKLFF.

J is TRBJ1-2 and V is TRBV6-5, with TRBD1 identical over 10 bases. V shed 5 bases, J shed 1 base, and the junction held 4 bases outside the gene matches. Germline lookup yields CDR1 MNHEY and CDR2 SVGAGI. This CDR3 has 15 residues. CDR3 sequence: CASSPWTGGNYGYTF. The CDR3, as DNA: TGTGCCAGCAGTCCTTGGACAGGGGGTAACTATGGCTACACCTTC.

The gene calls are TRBV11-2 and TRBJ2-7; possible D gene TRBD1, 5 bases. CDR3 length: 15 amino acids. Germline CDR1 is SGHAT and CDR2 is FQNNGV. The V gene lost 5 bases and the J gene lost 1 base, with 15 bases spanning the gap. The chain's CDR3 is CASSPPGHASYEQYF. The CDR3 DNA reads as TGTGCCAGCAGCCCCCCCGGACACGCATCCTACGAGCAGTACTTC.

This chain links TRBV5-1 with TRBJ1-2; 7 bases align to TRBD1. Germline CDR1 reads SGHRS; CDR2 reads YFSETQ. There are 16 residues in the CDR3. V shed 4 bases and J 7 bases; nucleotides not matched to a gene: 16. In DNA, the CDR3 is TGCGCCAGCAGCCCATCCCCGGGACAGCGATATGTTGGCTACACCTTC. It yields the protein CASSPSPGQRYVGYTF.

The rearrangement links TRBV9 to TRBJ2-1, with 7 bases lining up with TRBD1. Germline loops: CDR1 SGDLS, CDR2 YYNGEE. With 2 bases clipped from V and 4 bases from J, the junction kept 9 bases outside the gene matches. CDR3 length equals 16 residues. This chain's CDR3 is CASSVEPGQPYNEQFF. The CDR3 DNA follows: TGTGCCAGCAGCGTTGAACCGGGACAGCCGTACAATGAGCAGTTCTTC.

The V and J genes are TRBV6-5 and TRBJ2-3, with D perhaps matching TRBD2 (6 bases). The CDR3 is made up of 14 amino acids. Germline values: CDR1 MNHEY, CDR2 SVGAGI. V was pared by 2 bases and J by 7 bases, with 13 bases between. The CDR3 DNA reads TGTGCCAGCAGTTACATCGAAGGCGGGAATACGCAGTATTTT. Amino acids: CASSYIEGGNTQYF.

The chain couples TRBV28 to TRBJ2-4; TRBD1 is a possible D gene (5 bases). The germline CDR1 and CDR2 sequences are MDHEN and SYDVKM. V was clipped by 5 bases and J by 0 bases, with 14 bases between them. The CDR3 totals 16 residues. CDR3 nucleotide sequence: TGTGCCAGCAGTCTACTGGACACCCTAGCCAAAAACATTCAGTACTTC. This gives the protein CASSLLDTLAKNIQYF.

This sequence joins TRBV15 and TRBJ1-4; D gene uncertain. Deletions cut 2 bases from V and 8 bases from J, with 18 bases between. CDR3 length: 16 amino acids. Germline V gives CDR1 LNHNV, CDR2 YYDKDF (reference sequence). Written as DNA, the CDR3 is TGTGCCACCAGCAGACGAACACGGGGAGCCGGCGAAAAACTGTTTTTT. Translated, it gives CATSRRTRGAGEKLFF.

The genes are TRBV4-2 and TRBJ2-1, with 15 bases lining up with TRBD2. Losses at the gene ends were 0 bases for V and 10 bases for J; bases not matched to a gene: 7. Germline V gene data show CDR1 as LGHNA and CDR2 as YNFKEQ. The CDR3 length is 17 residues. The CDR3 loop is CASSQEPGLAGGYEQFF. In DNA form, the CDR3 reads TGTGCCAGCAGCCAAGAGCCGGGACTAGCGGGAGGATACGAGCAGTTCTTC.

The chain links TRBV6-5 to TRBJ1-2; 9 bases line up with TRBD1. The CDR3 length is 14 residues. The junction had 7 bases not matched to a gene; V was cut back by 8 bases and J by 3 bases. Germline CDR1 reads MNHEY; CDR2 reads SVGAGI. CDR3 nucleotide sequence: TGTGCCAGCGCCCGGGACAGGGATTACTATGGCTACACCTTC. The encoded protein is CASARDRDYYGYTF.

This rearrangement joins TRBV7-2 to TRBJ2-7; D uncertain. The V end was cut by 2 bases, the J end by 0 bases, with 5 bases between. Germline loops: CDR1 SGHTA, CDR2 FQGNSA. CDR3 length: 13 residues. The CDR3 sequence is CASSLPSSYEQYF. CDR3 nucleotide sequence: TGTGCCAGCAGCTTACCCAGCTCCTACGAGCAGTACTTC.

This chain connects TRBV7-2 to TRBJ2-6; D ambiguous. CDR3 length equals 16 residues. The germline gives CDR1 SGHTA, CDR2 FQGNSA. Trimming pared 5 bases from V and 0 bases from J, leaving 11 bases between. This CDR3 reads CASSRNPSSGANVLTF. CDR3 DNA sequence: TGTGCCAGCAGCCGAAATCCCAGCTCTGGGGCCAACGTCCTGACTTTC.

The CDR3: CASSSGSTPDTQYF. The DNA of the CDR3 is TGTGCCAGTAGTTCCGGGAGTACCCCAGATACGCAGTATTTT. The chain employs TRBV19 and TRBJ2-3; a weak D match, TRBD2 (6 bases). This CDR3 is built from 14 residues. The V end lost 5 bases, the J end lost 4 bases, and 13 bases lay between the germline ends. Germline CDR1 LNHDA, CDR2 SQIVND (reference sequence).

The chain uses TRBV25-1 and TRBJ2-2; TRBD2 agrees at 10 bases. CDR3 length equals 17 residues. The ends lost 7 bases at V and 2 bases at J; junction bases unmatched: 10. Germline assignment: CDR1 MGHDK and CDR2 SYGVNS. The CDR3 DNA is TGTGCCAGCAACTACGGGACTAGCGAATCAAACACCGGGGAGCTGTTTTTT. Translated, it gives CASNYGTSESNTGELFF.

This chain joins TRBV20-1 and TRBJ1-3; 7 bases are shared with TRBD1. V shed 5 bases, J shed 8 bases, and the junction held 3 bases outside the gene matches. CDR3 length equals 11 residues. The germline V gene encodes CDR1 DFQATT and CDR2 SNEGSKA (reference sequence). CDR3 nucleotides: TGCAGTGCTCGACAGGGCTACACCATATATTTT. This gives the protein CSARQGYTIYF.

The rearrangement links TRBV6-5 to TRBJ2-1, with D possibly matching TRBD1 (5 bases). This CDR3 has 14 amino acids. The ends were cut back, 2 bases at V and 6 bases at J, with 11 bases in the middle. Germline loops: CDR1 MNHEY, CDR2 SVGAGI. The CDR3: CASSYRGPTNEQFF. The DNA for the CDR3 is TGTGCCAGCAGTTACAGGGGTCCCACCAATGAGCAGTTCTTC.

V gene TRBV7-2 combines with J gene TRBJ1-2, with D maybe TRBD1 (6 bases). The CDR3 is 14 residues long. Germline V gene sequence: CDR1 SGHTA, CDR2 FQGNSA. V lost 2 bases, J lost 4 bases, and 11 bases lay in between. The CDR3 loop is CASSLLQGSYGYTF. The CDR3 DNA reads TGTGCCAGCAGCTTACTACAGGGCTCCTATGGCTACACCTTC.

The chain recombines TRBV19 with TRBJ1-1; maybe TRBD1 (6 bases). Looked up from germline, CDR1 is LNHDA and CDR2 is SQIVND (reference sequence). Trimming left V 5 bases short and J 10 bases short, with 11 bases between. The length of the CDR3 is 11 residues. The CDR3 here is CASSPGQRAFF. DNA for the CDR3: TGTGCCAGTAGTCCCGGACAGAGAGCTTTCTTT.

The chain combines TRBV10-3 with TRBJ1-2; a possible D gene is TRBD1 (6 bases). Germline CDR1 ENHRY, CDR2 SYGVKD. Deletions cut 0 bases from V and 4 bases from J, with 9 bases between. The CDR3 totals 14 residues. Here the CDR3 reads CAISESGRGYGYTF. CDR3 nucleotide sequence: TGTGCCATCAGTGAGTCCGGCAGGGGCTATGGCTACACCTTC.

The chain carries TRBV11-2 and TRBJ2-7; D is unresolved. The CDR3 consists of 14 residues. Germline CDR1 and CDR2: SGHAT and FQNNGV. V gave up 0 bases and J gave up 7 bases, with 13 bases separating them. The CDR3 loop reads CASSLDPQYREQYF. The CDR3 DNA sequence: TGTGCCAGCAGCTTAGATCCCCAATACCGGGAGCAGTACTTC.

V gene TRBV4-1 combines with J gene TRBJ1-1; no reliable D call. V lost 1 base, J lost 1 base, and 10 bases lay in between. The CDR3 runs 15 residues. Per germline, CDR1 MGHRA and CDR2 YSYEKL. The CDR3 region is CASSQGEAGNTEAFF. The CDR3, as DNA: TGCGCCAGCAGCCAAGGGGAAGCGGGGAACACTGAAGCTTTCTTT.

This clone has a single count. The rearrangement joins TRBV5-6 to TRBJ1-1; D gene unclear. Germline V CDR1 and CDR2: SGHDT, YYEEEE. V lost 0 bases and J 7 bases, leaving 4 bases between the germline ends. The CDR3 extends over 11 amino acids. The CDR3 reads CASSLAGEAFF. The CDR3 DNA reads TGTGCCAGCAGCTTGGCCGGTGAAGCTTTCTTT.

This chain joins TRBV27 and TRBJ2-2, with a possible D match to TRBD2 (6 bases). This CDR3 is 15 amino acids long. The germline V gene encodes CDR1 MNHEY and CDR2 SMNVEV (reference sequence). V dropped 4 bases and J dropped 6 bases, with 15 bases sitting between them. The CDR3 nucleotides are TGTGCCAGCAGTTCCCGACTAGATCGATCCGGGGAGCTGTTTTTT. Protein product: CASSSRLDRSGELFF.

The gene calls are TRBV5-8 and TRBJ2-5; maybe TRBD2 (5 bases). The CDR3 runs 14 residues. Germline CDR1 is SGHTS and CDR2 is YDEGEE. Between the trimmed V and J ends, which lost 0 bases and 0 bases, there was a span of 6 bases. CDR3 DNA: TGTGCCAGCAGCTTGGGACTACACCAAGAGACCCAGTACTTC. Protein product: CASSLGLHQETQYF.

This chain connects TRBV5-4 to TRBJ2-7; D is perhaps TRBD2 (6 bases). CDR3 size: 16 residues. V shed 0 bases and J shed 0 bases, with 13 bases lying between them. Looked up from germline, CDR1 is SGHNT and CDR2 is YYREEE (reference sequence). The CDR3, as DNA: TGTGCCAGCAGCTTGGGGGTTAGCGGAAGCTCCTACGAGCAGTACTTC. It yields the protein CASSLGVSGSSYEQYF.

The genes are TRBV7-9 and TRBJ2-1, with 8 bases lining up with TRBD2. The length of the CDR3 is 16 residues. V dropped 0 bases and J dropped 4; count of bases not matched to a gene: 5. Per germline, CDR1 SEHNR and CDR2 FQNEAQ (reference sequence). The CDR3 spells CASSLAQVAGYNEQFF. The CDR3 coding sequence is TGTGCCAGCAGCTTAGCGCAAGTAGCGGGGTACAATGAGCAGTTCTTC.

About this clone: One end of the junction is discordant with germline, which a read error may explain. Distinct nucleotide sequences in the sample also encode this CDR3. Here the CDR3 DNA reads TGTGCCAGTAGCCAAGAATTTCTAGGGGCGGGGAGGCTCCAAGAGACCCAGTACTTC. Its protein product is CASSQEFLGAGRLQETQYF. The chain joins TRBV4-2 to TRBJ2-5; D may be TRBD2 (6 bases). Germline V gives CDR1 LGHNA, CDR2 YNFKEQ. The CDR3 is 19 amino acids.

The V and J genes are TRBV11-2 and TRBJ2-2, with 8 bases lining up with TRBD1. CDR1 and CDR2 from the germline V gene are SGHAT and FQNNGV. The junction had 3 bases not matched to a gene; V was cut back by 2 bases and J by 1 base. The CDR3 is 16 amino acids. CDR3 sequence reads: CASSLWGTGNTGELFF. The CDR3 coding sequence is TGTGCCAGCAGCTTATGGGGGACAGGGAACACCGGGGAGCTGTTTTTT.

V gene TRBV7-8 combines with J gene TRBJ2-5, with D perhaps TRBD2 (5 bases). The germline gives CDR1 SGHVS, CDR2 FQNEAQ. This CDR3 has 15 residues. The germline V and J ends were trimmed by 1 base and 0 bases, with 9 bases remaining between them. The CDR3 here is CASSLVSVYQETQYF. The CDR3 DNA follows: TGTGCCAGCAGCTTAGTTAGCGTGTACCAAGAGACCCAGTACTTC.

The chain combines TRBV21-1 with TRBJ2-3; TRBD2 is taken as the D call from the table, unchecked against the DNA. TRBV21-1 is labeled a pseudogene. There are 17 residues in the CDR3. The CDR3 reads CASTTLWGLASTDTQYF. CDR3 DNA sequence: TGTGCCAGCACCACCCTGTGGGGACTAGCAAGCACAGATACGCAGTATTTT.